Sequencing of this T cell receptor beta chain was carried out in a study of cytomegalovirus exposure and HLA in healthy donors. 13 Jbeta primers and 60 Vbeta primers were used for the PCR. Sequencing used immunoSEQ multiplex PCR; TCRdb keeps in-frame clones, though not all of them. The table includes around 160,000 clones, around 84% detected once. Though nominally healthy at sampling, donors likely had unrecorded immune exposures. CDR1 SEHNR and CDR2 FQNEAQ come from the germline V gene (reference sequence). The CDR3 runs to 14 residues. The table lists this clone with a count of one. At one end, the junction sequence differs from germline, possibly due to a read error.

This clonotype was obtained from a man aged 35 to 55 in good health and CMV-seropositive. This rearrangement joins TRBV7-9 to TRBJ2-3; perhaps TRBD2 as D (5 bases). The specimen sequenced was PBMCs. As DNA, the CDR3 is TGTTCCAGCAGCCCCCACCATCTAGCCGATACGCAGTATTTT. It specifies CSSSPHHLADTQYF.